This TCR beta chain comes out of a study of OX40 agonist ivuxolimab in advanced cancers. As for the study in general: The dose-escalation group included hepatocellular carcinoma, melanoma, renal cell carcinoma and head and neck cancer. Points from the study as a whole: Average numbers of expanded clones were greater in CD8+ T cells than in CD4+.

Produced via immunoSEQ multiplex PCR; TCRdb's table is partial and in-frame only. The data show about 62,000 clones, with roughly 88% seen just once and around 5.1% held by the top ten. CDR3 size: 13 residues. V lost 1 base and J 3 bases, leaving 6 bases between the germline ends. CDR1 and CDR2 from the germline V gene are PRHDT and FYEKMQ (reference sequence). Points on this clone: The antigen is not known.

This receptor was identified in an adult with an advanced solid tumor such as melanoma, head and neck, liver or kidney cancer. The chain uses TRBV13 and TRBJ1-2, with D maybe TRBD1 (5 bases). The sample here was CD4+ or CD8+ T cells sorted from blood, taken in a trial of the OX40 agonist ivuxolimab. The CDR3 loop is CASSLAGDYGYTF. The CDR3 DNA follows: TGTGCCAGCAGCTTAGCGGGGGACTATGGCTACACCTTC.